This T cell receptor beta chain was recorded in a study of blood T cell repertoires in COVID-19. This clone was observed a single time. Unmatched junction bases numbered 7, after V lost 3 bases and J lost 3 bases. This CDR3 is 15 amino acids long. Per germline, CDR1 SGHRS and CDR2 YFSETQ. The table came from immunoSEQ multiplex PCR; TCRdb's copy has only in-frame clones and leaves some out. The table has around 170,000 clones, roughly 82% seen once. The sequence derives from a woman aged 25-40 years who had recovered from COVID-19. The rearrangement joins TRBV5-1 to TRBJ2-7; 9 bases align to TRBD1. The sequencing input was PBMCs or T cells enriched from blood (not recorded which). CDR3 nucleotide sequence: TGCGCCAGCAGCTCTGGACAGGGGTTTGGCTACGAGCAGTACTTC. Its translation is CASSSGQGFGYEQYF.